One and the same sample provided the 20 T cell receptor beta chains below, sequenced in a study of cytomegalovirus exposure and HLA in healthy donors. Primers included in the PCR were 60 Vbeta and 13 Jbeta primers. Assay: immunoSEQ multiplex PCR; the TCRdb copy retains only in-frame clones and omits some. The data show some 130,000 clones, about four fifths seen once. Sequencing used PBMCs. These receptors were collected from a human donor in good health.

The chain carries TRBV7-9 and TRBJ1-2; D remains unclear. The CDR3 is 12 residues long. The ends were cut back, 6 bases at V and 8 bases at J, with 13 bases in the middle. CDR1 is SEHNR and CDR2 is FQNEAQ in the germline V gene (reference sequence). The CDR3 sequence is CASSRGPGGYTF. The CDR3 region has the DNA TGTGCCAGCAGTCGCGGGCCGGGAGGCTACACCTTC.

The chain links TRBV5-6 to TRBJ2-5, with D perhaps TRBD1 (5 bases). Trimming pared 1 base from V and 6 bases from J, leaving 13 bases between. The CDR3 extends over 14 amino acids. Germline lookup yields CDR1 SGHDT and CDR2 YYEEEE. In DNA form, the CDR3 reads TGTGCCAGCAGCTTGTCGGCAGGGAAAAAGACCCAGTACTTC. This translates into CASSLSAGKKTQYF.

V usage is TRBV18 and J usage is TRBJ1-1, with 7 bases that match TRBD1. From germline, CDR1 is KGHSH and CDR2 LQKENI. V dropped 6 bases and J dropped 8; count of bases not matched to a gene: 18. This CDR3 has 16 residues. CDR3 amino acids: CASSITNARGTEEAFF. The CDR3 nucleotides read TGTGCCAGCTCGATCACCAATGCACGCGGGACAGAAGAAGCTTTCTTT.

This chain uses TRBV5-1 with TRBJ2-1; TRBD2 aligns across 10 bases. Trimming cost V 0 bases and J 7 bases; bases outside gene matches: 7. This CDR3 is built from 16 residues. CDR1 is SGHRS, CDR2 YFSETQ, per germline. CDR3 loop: CASSLGPGLAMNEQFF. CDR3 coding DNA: TGCGCCAGCAGCTTGGGCCCGGGACTAGCGATGAATGAGCAGTTCTTC.

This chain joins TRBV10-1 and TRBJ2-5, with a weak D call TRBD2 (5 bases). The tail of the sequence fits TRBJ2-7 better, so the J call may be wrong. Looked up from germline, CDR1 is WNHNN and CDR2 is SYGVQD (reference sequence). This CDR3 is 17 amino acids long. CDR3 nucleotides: TGCGCCAGCAGTGAGAACGTCGTTGGACTTTCGAATCACGAGCAGTACTTC. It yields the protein CASSENVVGLSNHEQYF.

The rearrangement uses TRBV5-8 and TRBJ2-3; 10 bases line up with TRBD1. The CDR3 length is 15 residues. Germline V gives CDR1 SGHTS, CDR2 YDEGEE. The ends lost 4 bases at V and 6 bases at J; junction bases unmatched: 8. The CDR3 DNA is TGTGCCAGCAGCCTGGGACAGGGGTATCGGGATACGCAGTATTTT. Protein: CASSLGQGYRDTQYF.

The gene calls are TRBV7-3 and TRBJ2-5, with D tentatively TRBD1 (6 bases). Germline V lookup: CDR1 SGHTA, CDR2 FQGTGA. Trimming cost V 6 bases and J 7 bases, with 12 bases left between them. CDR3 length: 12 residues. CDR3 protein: CASSGDIGTQYF. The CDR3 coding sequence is TGTGCCAGCAGTGGGGACATTGGGACCCAGTACTTC.

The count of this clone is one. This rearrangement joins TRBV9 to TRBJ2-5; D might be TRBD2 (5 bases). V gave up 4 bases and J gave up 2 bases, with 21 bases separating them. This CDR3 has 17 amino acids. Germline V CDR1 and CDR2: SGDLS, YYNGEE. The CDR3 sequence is CASSRSFFLSGQETQYF. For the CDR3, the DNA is TGTGCCAGCAGCCGGAGTTTCTTTTTATCGGGGCAAGAGACCCAGTACTTC.

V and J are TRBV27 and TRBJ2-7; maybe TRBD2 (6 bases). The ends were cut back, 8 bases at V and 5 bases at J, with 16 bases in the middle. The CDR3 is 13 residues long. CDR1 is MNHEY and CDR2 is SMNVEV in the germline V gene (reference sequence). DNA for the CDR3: TGTGCCAGCGGATTGGGGGGTAGGAACGAGCAGTACTTC. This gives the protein CASGLGGRNEQYF.

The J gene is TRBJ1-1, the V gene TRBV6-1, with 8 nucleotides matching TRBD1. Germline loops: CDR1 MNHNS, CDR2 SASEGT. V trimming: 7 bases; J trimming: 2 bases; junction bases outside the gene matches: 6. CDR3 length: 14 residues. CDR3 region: CASTRQGHNTEAFF. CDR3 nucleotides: TGTGCCAGCACCCGACAGGGGCACAACACTGAAGCTTTCTTT.

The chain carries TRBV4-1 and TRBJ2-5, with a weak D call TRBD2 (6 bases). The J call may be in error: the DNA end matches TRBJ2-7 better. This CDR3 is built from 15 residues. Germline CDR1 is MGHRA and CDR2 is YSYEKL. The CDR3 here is CASSPYGGAGYEQYF. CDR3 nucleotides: TGCGCCAGCAGCCCCTACGGGGGAGCTGGCTACGAGCAGTACTTC.

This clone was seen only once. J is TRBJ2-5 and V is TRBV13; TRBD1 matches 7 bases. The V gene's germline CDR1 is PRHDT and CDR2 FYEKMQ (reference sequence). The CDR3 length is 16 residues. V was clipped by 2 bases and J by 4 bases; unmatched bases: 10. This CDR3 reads CASSLLSGGEGETQYF. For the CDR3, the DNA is TGTGCCAGCAGCTTATTATCAGGGGGTGAGGGAGAGACCCAGTACTTC.

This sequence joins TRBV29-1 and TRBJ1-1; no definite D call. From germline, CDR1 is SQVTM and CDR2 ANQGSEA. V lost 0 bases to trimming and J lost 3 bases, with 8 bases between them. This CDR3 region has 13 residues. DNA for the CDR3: TGCAGCGTTGAAGAAGAGGGATACACTGAAGCTTTCTTT. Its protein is CSVEEEGYTEAFF.

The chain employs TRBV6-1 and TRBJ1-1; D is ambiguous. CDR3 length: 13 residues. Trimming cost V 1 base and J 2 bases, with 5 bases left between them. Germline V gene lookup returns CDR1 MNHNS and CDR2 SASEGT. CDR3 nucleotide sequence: TGTGCCAGCAGTGAAGTGTATAACACTGAAGCTTTCTTT. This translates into CASSEVYNTEAFF.

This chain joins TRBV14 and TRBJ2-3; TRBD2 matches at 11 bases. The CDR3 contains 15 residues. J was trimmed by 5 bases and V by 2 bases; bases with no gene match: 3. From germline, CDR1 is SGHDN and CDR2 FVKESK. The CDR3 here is CASSQLAGGGDTQYF. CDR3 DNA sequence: TGTGCCAGCAGCCAACTAGCGGGGGGCGGAGATACGCAGTATTTT.

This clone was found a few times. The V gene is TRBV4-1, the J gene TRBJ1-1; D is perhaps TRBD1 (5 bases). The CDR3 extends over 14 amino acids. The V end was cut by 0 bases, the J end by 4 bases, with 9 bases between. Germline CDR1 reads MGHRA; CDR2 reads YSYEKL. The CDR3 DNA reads TGCGCCAGCAGCCAAGATCGGGGGGGCACTGAAGCTTTCTTT. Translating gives CASSQDRGGTEAFF.

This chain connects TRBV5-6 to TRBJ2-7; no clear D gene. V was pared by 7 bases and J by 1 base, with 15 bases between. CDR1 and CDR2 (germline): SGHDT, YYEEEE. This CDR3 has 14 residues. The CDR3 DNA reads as TGTGCCAGCTCGGTAGGCAGAGGATCCTACGAGCAGTACTTC. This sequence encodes CASSVGRGSYEQYF. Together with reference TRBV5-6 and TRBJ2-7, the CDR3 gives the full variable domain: DAGVTQSPTHLIKTRGQQVTLRCSPKSGHDTVSWYQQALGQGPQFIFQYYEEEERQRGNFPDRFSGHQFPNYSSELNVNALLLGDSALYLCASSVGRGSYEQYFGPGTRLTVT.

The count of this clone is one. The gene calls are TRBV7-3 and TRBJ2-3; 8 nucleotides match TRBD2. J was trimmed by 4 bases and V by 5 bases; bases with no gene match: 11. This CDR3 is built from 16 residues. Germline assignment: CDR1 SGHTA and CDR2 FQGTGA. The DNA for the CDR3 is TGTGCCAGCAGCACCAGAGCGGGGGAGCCCCCAGATACGCAGTATTTT. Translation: CASSTRAGEPPDTQYF.

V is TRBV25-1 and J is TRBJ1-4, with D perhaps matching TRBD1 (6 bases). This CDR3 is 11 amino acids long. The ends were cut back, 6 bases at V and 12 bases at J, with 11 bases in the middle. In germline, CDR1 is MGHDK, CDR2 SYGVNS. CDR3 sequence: CASRVGQQLFF. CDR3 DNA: TGTGCCAGCAGGGTCGGACAGCAACTGTTTTTT.

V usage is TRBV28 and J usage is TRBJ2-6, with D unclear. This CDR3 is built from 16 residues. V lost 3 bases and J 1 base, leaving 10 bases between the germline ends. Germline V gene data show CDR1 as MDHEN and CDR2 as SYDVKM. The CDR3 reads CASSFPRRSGANVLTF. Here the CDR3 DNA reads TGTGCCAGCAGTTTTCCGAGGCGATCTGGGGCCAACGTCCTGACTTTC.